This TCR beta chain was sequenced during a study of control samples from healthy donors and cancer patients. J was trimmed by 6 bases and V by 4 bases; bases with no gene match: 9. CDR1 and CDR2 from the germline V gene are LNHDA and SQIVND (reference sequence). The CDR3 runs to 18 residues. This clone has just one count. This table comes from immunoSEQ multiplex PCR, and its TCRdb copy is limited to in-frame clones, with some not included. The sample consists of about 120,000 clones, roughly 87% of them appearing once. The sequenced sample was blood. The V gene is TRBV19, the J gene TRBJ2-2; 15 bases line up with TRBD2. The clonotype originates from a young man in good health. CDR3 bases: TGTGCCAGTAGTAAAGGGACTAGCGGGAGGTTTAGGGCCGGGGAGCTGTTTTTT. Translation gives CASSKGTSGRFRAGELFF.